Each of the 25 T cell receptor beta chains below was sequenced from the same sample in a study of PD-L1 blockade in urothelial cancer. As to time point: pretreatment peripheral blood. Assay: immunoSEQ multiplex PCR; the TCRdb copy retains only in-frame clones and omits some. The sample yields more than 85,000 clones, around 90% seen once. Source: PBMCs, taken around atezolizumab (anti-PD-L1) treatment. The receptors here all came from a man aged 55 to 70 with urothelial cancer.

The CDR3 protein is CASSPTSGRGNEQFF. CDR3 sequence (DNA): TGTGCCAGCTCGCCGACTAGCGGGAGAGGCAATGAGCAGTTCTTC. The chain joins TRBV18 to TRBJ2-1; 12 bases map to TRBD2. V was clipped by 6 bases and J by 6 bases; unmatched bases: 6. Germline V gene sequence: CDR1 KGHSH, CDR2 LQKENI. The CDR3 is 15 residues long.

CDR3 loop: CASSDRTGSNTGELFF. CDR3 in DNA: TGTGCCAGCAGCGACCGGACAGGTTCGAACACCGGGGAGCTGTTTTTT. The V call is TRBV9, the J call TRBJ2-2; 7 positions agree with TRBD1. Trimming cost V 3 bases and J 0 bases; bases outside gene matches: 5. The CDR3 is made up of 16 amino acids. Germline V lookup: CDR1 SGDLS, CDR2 YYNGEE.

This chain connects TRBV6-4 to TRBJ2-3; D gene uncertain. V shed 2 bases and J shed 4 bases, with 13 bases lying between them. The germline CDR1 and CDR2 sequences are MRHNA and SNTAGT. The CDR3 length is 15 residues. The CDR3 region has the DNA TGTGCCAGCAGTGACAACGGCTTCCGGGCAGATACGCAGTATTTT. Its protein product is CASSDNGFRADTQYF.

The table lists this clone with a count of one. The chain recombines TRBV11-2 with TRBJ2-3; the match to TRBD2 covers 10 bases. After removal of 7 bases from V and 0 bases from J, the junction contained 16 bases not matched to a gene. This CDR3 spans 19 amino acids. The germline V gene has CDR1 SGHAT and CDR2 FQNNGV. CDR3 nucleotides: TGTGCCAGCAAAAGGGTGTGGAGAGCGGGGGGGATAAGCACAGATACGCAGTATTTT. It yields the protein CASKRVWRAGGISTDTQYF.

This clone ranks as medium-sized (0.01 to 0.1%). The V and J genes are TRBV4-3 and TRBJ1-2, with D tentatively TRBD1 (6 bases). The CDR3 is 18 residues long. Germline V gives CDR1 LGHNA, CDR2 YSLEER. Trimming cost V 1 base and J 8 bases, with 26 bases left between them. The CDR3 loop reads CASSQAPGRGAAGGGYTF. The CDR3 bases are TGCGCCAGCAGCCAAGCCCCAGGACGGGGGGCCGCTGGGGGAGGCTACACCTTC.

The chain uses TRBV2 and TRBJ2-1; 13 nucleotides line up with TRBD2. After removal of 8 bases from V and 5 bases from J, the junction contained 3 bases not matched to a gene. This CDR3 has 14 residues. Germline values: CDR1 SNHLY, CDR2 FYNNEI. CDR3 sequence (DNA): TGTGCCAGCTCACTAGCGGGGGGGCACAATGAGCAGTTCTTC. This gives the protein CASSLAGGHNEQFF.

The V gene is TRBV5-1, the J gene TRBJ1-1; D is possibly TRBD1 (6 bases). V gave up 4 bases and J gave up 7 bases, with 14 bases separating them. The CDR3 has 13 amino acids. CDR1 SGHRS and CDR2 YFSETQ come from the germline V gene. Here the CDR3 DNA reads TGCGCCAGCAGCGTAGGGGGGGGAATTGAAGCTTTCTTT. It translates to CASSVGGGIEAFF.

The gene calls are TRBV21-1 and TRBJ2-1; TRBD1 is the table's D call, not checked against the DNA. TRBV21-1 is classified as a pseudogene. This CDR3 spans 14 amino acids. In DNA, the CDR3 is TGTGCCAGCAGCGCATTAGGGGCTGGGAATGAGCAGTTCTTC. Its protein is CASSALGAGNEQFF.

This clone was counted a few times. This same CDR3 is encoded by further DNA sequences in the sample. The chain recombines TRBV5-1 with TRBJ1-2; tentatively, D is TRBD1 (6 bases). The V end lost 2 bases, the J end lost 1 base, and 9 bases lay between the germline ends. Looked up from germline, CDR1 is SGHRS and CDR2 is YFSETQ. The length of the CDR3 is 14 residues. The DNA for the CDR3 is TGCGCCAGCAGCTTCCGGGACATTAACTATGGCTACACCTTC. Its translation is CASSFRDINYGYTF.

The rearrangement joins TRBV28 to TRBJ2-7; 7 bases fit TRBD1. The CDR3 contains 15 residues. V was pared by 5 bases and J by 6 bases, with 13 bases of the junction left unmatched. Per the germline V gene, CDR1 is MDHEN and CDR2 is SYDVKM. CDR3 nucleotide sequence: TGTGCCAGCAGTGGGCCCCAGGGGGTAGAGGGCGAGCAGTACTTC. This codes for CASSGPQGVEGEQYF.

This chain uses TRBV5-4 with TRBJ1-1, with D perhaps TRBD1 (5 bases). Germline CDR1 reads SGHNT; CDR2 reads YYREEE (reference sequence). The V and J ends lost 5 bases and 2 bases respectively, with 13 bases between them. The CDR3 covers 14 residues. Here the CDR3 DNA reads TGTGCCAGCAGTTCGGGGGGACCCAACACTGAAGCTTTCTTT. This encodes CASSSGGPNTEAFF.

CDR3 amino acids: CASSPSTGGPDTQYF. The CDR3 nucleotides read TGCGCCAGCAGCCCATCGACAGGGGGCCCTGATACGCAGTATTTT. The chain couples TRBV5-1 to TRBJ2-3; 10 bases map to TRBD1. The CDR3 has 15 amino acids. Germline-derived CDR1 and CDR2 are SGHRS and YFSETQ. J gave up 6 bases and V 4 bases, and 8 bases lay outside the gene matches.

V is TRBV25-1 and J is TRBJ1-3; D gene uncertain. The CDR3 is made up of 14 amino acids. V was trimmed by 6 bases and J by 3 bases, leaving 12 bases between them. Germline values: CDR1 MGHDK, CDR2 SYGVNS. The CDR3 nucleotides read TGTGCCAGCAGGAACAACCGGGGTGGAAACACCATATATTTT. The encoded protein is CASRNNRGGNTIYF. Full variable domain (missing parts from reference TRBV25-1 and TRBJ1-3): EADIYQTPRYLVIGTGKKITLECSQTMGHDKMYWYQQDPGMELHLIHYSYGVNSTEKGDLSSESTVSRIRTEHFPLTLESARPSHTSQYLCASRNNRGGNTIYFGEGSWLTVV.

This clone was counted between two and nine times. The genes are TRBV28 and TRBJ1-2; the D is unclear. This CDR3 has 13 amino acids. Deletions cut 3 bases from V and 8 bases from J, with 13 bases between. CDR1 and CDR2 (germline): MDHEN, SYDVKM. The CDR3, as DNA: TGTGCCAGCAGTTTGGCAGGTTGGGAGGGCTACACCTTC. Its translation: CASSLAGWEGYTF.

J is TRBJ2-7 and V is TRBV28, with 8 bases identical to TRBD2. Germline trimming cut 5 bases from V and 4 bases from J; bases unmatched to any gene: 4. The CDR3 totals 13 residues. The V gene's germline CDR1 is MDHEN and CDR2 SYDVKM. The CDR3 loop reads CASSHGGGYEQYF. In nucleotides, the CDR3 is TGTGCCAGCAGTCACGGGGGGGGTTACGAGCAGTACTTC.

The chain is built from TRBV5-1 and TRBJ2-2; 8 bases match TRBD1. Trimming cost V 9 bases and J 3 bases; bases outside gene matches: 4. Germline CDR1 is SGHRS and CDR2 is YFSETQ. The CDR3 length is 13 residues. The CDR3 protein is CAIHRGDTGELFF. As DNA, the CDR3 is TGCGCCATCCACAGGGGGGACACCGGGGAGCTGTTTTTT.

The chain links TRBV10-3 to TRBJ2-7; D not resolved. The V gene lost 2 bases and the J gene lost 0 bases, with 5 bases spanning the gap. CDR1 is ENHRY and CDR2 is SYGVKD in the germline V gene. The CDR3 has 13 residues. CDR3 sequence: CAISEANSYEQYF. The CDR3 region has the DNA TGTGCCATCAGTGAGGCTAACTCCTACGAGCAGTACTTC.

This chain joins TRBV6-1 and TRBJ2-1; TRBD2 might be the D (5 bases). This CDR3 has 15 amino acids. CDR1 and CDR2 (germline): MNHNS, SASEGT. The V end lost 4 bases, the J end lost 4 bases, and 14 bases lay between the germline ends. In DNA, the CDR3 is TGTGCCAGCAGTGGTTCGAGCGACTATTACAATGAGCAGTTCTTC. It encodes CASSGSSDYYNEQFF.

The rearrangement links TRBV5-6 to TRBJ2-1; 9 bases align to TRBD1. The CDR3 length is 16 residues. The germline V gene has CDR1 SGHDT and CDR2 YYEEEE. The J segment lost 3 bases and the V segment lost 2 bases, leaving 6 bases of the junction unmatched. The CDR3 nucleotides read TGTGCCAGCAGCTTTCCGGGACAGGGCTTCTACAATGAGCAGTTCTTC. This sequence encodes CASSFPGQGFYNEQFF.

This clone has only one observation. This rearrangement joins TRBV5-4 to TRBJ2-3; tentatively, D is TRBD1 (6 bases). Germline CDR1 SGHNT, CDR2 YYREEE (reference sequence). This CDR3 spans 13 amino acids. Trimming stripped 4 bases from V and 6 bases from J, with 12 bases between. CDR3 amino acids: CASSNTGLDTQYF. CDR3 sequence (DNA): TGTGCCAGCAGCAATACAGGGTTGGATACGCAGTATTTT.

The CDR3 loop is CASSGRDRETDTQYF. The CDR3, as DNA: TGTGCCAGTAGTGGCCGGGACAGGGAAACAGATACGCAGTATTTT. The chain uses TRBV19 and TRBJ2-3; 9 nucleotides line up with TRBD1. Germline CDR1 and CDR2: LNHDA and SQIVND (reference sequence). This CDR3 region has 15 residues. The V segment lost 5 bases and the J segment 3 bases; nucleotides outside the gene matches: 6.

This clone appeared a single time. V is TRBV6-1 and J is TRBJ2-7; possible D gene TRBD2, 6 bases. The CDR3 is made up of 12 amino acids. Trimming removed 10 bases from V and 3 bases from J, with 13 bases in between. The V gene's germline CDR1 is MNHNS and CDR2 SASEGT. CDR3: CATAGRLYEQYF. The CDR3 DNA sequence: TGTGCCACCGCGGGACGGCTCTACGAGCAGTACTTC.

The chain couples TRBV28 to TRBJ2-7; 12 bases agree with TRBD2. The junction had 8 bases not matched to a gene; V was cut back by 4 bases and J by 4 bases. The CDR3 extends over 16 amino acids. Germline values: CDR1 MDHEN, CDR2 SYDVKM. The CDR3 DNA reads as TGTGCCAGCAGTTCCGCTAGCGGGAGGGCCGTGTACGAGCAGTACTTC. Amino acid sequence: CASSSASGRAVYEQYF.

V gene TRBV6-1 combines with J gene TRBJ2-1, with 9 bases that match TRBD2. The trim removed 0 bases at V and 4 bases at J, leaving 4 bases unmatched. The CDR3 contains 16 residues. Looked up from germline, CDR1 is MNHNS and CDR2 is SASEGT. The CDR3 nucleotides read TGTGCCAGCAGTGAAGCCGCGGGAGGGTATTACAATGAGCAGTTCTTC. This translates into CASSEAAGGYYNEQFF.

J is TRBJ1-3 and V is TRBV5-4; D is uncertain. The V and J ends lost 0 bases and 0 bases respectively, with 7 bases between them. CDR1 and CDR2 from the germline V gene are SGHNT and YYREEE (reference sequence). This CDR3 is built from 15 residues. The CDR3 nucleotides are TGTGCCAGCAGCTTGGGCGGCTACTCTGGAAACACCATATATTTT. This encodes CASSLGGYSGNTIYF.